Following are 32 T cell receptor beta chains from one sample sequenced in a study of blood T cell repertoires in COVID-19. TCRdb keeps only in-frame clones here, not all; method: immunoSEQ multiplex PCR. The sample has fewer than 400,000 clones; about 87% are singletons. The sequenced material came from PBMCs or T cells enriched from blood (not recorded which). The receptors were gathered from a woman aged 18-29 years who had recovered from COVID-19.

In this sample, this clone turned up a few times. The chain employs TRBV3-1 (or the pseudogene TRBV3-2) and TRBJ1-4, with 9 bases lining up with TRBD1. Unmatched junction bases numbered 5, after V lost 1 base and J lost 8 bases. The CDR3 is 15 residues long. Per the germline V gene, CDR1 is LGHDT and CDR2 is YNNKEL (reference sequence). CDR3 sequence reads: CASSQGGQGWEKLFF. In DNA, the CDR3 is TGTGCCAGCAGCCAAGGGGGACAGGGCTGGGAAAAACTGTTTTTT.

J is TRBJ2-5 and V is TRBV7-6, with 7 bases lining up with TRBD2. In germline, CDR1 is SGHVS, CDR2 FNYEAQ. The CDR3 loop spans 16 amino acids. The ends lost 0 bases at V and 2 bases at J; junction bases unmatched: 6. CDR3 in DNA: TGTGCCAGCAGCTTAGCTTTTGGGGGGGGACAAGAGACCCAGTACTTC. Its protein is CASSLAFGGGQETQYF. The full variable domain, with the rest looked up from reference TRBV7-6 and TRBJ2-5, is GAGVSQSPRYKVTKRGQDVALRCDPISGHVSLYWYRQALGQGPEFLTYFNYEAQQDKSGLPNDRFSAERPEGSISTLTIQRTEQRDSAMYRCASSLAFGGGQETQYFGPGTRLLVL.

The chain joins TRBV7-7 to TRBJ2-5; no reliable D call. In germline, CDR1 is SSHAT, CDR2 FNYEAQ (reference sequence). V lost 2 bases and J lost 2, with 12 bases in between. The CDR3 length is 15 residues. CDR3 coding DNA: TGTGCCAGCAGCTTACGTGTTGCGAGACAAGAGACCCAGTACTTC. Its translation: CASSLRVARQETQYF.

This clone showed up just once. CDR3 nucleotide sequence: TGCGCCAGCAGCTTGGACGGGACTAGCGGGACCTCAGATACGCAGTATTTT. It specifies CASSLDGTSGTSDTQYF. The chain uses TRBV5-1 and TRBJ2-3; TRBD2 matches 13 bases. CDR3 length: 17 residues. CDR1 is SGHRS and CDR2 is YFSETQ in the germline V gene. Germline trimming cut 0 bases from V and 4 bases from J; bases unmatched to any gene: 5. The variable domain in full, completed from reference TRBV5-1 and TRBJ2-3, reads KAGVTQTPRYLIKTRGQQVTLSCSPISGHRSVSWYQQTPGQGLQFLFEYFSETQRNKGNFPGRFSGRQFSNSRSEMNVSTLELGDSALYLCASSLDGTSGTSDTQYFGPGTRLTVL.

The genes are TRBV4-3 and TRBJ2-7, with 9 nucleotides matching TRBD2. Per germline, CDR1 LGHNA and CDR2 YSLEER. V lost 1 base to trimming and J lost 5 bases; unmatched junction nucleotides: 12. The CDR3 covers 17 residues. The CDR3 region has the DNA TGCGCCAGCAGCCAAGGAAGCGGGGTAGCGGGAGTCCACGAGCAGTACTTC. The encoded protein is CASSQGSGVAGVHEQYF.

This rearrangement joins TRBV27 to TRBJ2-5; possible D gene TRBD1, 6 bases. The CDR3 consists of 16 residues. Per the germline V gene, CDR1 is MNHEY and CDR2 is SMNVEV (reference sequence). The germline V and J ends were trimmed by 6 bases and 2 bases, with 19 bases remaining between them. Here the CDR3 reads CASRNRAGVVQETQYF. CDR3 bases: TGTGCCAGCAGAAACAGGGCCGGAGTTGTACAAGAGACCCAGTACTTC.

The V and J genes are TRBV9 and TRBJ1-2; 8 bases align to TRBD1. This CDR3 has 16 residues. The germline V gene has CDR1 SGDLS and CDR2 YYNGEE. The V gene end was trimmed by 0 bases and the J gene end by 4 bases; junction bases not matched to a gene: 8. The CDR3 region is CASSVVPDRDIYGYTF. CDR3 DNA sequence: TGTGCCAGCAGCGTAGTACCGGACAGGGACATCTATGGCTACACCTTC.

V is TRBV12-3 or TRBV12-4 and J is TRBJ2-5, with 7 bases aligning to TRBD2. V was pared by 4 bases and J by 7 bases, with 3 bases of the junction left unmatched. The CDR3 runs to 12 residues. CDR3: CASSSPGGTQYF. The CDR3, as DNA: TGTGCCAGCAGTTCCCCGGGAGGGACCCAGTACTTC.

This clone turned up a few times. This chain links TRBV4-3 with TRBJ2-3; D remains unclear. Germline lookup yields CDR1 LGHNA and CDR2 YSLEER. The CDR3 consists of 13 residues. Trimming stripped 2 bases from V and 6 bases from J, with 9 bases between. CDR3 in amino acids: CASSQIWADTQYF. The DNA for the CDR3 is TGCGCCAGCAGCCAAATTTGGGCCGATACGCAGTATTTT.

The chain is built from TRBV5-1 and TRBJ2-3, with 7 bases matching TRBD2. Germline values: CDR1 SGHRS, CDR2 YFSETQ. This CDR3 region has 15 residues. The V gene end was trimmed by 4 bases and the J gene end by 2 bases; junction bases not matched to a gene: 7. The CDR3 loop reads CASSERGGFTDTQYF. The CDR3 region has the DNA TGCGCCAGCAGCGAGCGGGGAGGATTCACAGATACGCAGTATTTT.

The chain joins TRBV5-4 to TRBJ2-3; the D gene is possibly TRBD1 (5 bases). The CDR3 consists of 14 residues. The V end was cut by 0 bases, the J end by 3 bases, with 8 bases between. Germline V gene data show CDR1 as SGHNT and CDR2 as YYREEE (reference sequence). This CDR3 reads CASSLAGQTDTQYF. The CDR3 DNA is TGTGCCAGCAGCTTGGCAGGACAAACAGATACGCAGTATTTT.

CDR3 residues: CATSDGTGLTDTQYF. The CDR3 DNA reads as TGTGCCACCAGTGATGGGACAGGTCTCACAGATACGCAGTATTTT. V usage is TRBV24-1 and J usage is TRBJ2-3, with TRBD1 matching 8 bases. Germline CDR1 is KGHDR and CDR2 is SFDVKD. The CDR3 is made up of 15 amino acids. V trimming: 3 bases; J trimming: 2 bases; junction bases outside the gene matches: 3.

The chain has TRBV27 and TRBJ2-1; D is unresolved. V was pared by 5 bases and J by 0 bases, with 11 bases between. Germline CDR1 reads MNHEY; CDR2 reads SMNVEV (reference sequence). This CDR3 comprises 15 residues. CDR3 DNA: TGTGCCAGCAGTCCCCCGGGTTTCTCCTACAATGAGCAGTTCTTC. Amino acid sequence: CASSPPGFSYNEQFF.

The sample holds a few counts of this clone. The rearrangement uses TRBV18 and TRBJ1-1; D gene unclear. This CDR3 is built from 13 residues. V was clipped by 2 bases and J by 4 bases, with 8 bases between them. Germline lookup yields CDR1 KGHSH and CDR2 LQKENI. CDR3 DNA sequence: TGTGCCAGCTCACCAGAGGGAGGCACTGAAGCTTTCTTT. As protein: CASSPEGGTEAFF.

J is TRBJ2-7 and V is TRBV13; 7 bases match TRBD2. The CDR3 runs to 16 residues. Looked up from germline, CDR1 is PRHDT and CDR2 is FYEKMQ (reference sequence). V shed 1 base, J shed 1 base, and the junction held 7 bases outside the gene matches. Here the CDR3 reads CASSLAGSGLSYEQYF. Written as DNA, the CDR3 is TGTGCCAGCAGCTTAGCAGGTAGCGGGTTGTCCTACGAGCAGTACTTC.

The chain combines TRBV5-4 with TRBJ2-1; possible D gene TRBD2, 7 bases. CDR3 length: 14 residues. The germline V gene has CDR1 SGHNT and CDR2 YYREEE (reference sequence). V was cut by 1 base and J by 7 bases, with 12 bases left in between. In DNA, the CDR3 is TGTGCCAGCAGCTTGTGGGGGGGCCGTAATGAGCAGTTCTTC. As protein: CASSLWGGRNEQFF. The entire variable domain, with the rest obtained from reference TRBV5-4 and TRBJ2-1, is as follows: ETGVTQSPTHLIKTRGQQVTLRCSSQSGHNTVSWYQQALGQGPQFIFQYYREEENGRGNFPPRFSGLQFPNYSSELNVNALELDDSALYLCASSLWGGRNEQFFGPGTRLTVL.

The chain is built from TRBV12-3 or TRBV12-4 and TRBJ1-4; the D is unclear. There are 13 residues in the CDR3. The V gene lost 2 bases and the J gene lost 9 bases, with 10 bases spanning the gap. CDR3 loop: CASSLHQAQKLFF. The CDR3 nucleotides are TGTGCCAGCAGTTTACACCAGGCTCAAAAACTGTTTTTT.

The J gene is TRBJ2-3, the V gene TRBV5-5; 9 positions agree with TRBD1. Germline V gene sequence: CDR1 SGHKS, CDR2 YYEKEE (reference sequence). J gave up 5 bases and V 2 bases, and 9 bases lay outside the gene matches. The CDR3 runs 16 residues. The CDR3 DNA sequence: TGTGCCAGCAGCTTCGGACAGGGGCGACGTGAAGATACGCAGTATTTT. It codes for CASSFGQGRREDTQYF. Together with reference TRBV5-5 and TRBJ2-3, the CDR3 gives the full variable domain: DAGVTQSPTHLIKTRGQQVTLRCSPISGHKSVSWYQQVLGQGPQFIFQYYEKEERGRGNFPDRFSARQFPNYSSELNVNALLLGDSALYLCASSFGQGRREDTQYFGPGTRLTVL.

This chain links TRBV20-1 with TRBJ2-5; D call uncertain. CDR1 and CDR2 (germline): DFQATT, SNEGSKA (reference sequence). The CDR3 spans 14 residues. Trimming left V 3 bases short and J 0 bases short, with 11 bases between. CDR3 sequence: CSASSAGYQETQYF. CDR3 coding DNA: TGCAGTGCTAGTTCGGCAGGATACCAAGAGACCCAGTACTTC.

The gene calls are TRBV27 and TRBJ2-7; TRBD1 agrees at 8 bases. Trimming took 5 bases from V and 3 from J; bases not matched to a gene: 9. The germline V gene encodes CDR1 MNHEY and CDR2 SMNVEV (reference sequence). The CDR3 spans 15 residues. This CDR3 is CASSPLGQGYYEQYF. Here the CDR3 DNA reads TGTGCCAGCAGTCCCCTCGGACAGGGTTACTACGAGCAGTACTTC.

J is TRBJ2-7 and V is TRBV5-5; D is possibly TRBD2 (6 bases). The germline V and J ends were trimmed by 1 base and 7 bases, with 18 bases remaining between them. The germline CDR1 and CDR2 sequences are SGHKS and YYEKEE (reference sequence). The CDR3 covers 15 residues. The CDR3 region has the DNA TGTGCCAGCAGCTTGACGGTCCCGCGGGCGGGGGAGCAGTACTTC. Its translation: CASSLTVPRAGEQYF.

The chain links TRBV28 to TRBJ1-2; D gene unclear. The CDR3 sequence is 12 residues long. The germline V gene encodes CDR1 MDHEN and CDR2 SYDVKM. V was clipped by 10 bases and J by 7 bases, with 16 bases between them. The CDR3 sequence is CATPDRHAGYTF. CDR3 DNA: TGTGCCACCCCTGATAGACATGCTGGCTACACCTTC.

As DNA, the CDR3 is TGCAGCGTTTCCCCTATGGGGCTGAACACTGAAGCTTTCTTT. Encoded protein: CSVSPMGLNTEAFF. The rearrangement joins TRBV29-1 to TRBJ1-1, with D maybe TRBD1 (5 bases). Germline assignment: CDR1 SQVTM and CDR2 ANQGSEA. The CDR3 covers 14 residues. The V gene lost 5 bases and the J gene lost 0 bases, with 13 bases spanning the gap.

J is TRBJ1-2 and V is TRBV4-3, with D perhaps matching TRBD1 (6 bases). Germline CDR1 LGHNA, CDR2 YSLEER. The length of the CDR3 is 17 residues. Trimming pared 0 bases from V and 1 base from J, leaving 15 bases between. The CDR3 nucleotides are TGCGCCAGCAGCCAAGATGTCAGGGGCGCGTATAACTATGGCTACACCTTC. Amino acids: CASSQDVRGAYNYGYTF.

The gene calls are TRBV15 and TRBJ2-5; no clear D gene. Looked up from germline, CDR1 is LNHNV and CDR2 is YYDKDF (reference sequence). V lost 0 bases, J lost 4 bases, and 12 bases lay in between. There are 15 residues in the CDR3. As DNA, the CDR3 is TGTGCCACCAGCAGAGAGGCTACCCCGGGAGAGACCCAGTACTTC. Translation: CATSREATPGETQYF.

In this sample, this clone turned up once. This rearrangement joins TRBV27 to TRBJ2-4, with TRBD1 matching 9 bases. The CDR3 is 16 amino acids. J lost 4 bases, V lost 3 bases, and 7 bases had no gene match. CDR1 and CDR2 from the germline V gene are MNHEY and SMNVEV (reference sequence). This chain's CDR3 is CASSFWGGTGKNIQYF. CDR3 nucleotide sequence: TGTGCCAGCAGTTTTTGGGGTGGGACAGGGAAAAACATTCAGTACTTC.

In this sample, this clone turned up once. CDR3 in amino acids: CAWSQGRGYNSPLHF. The CDR3 DNA reads TGTGCCTGGAGCCAGGGGAGGGGGTATAATTCACCCCTCCACTTT. V is TRBV30 and J is TRBJ1-6; D possibly corresponds to TRBD1 (6 bases). CDR1 is GTSNPN, CDR2 SVGIG, per germline (reference sequence). The CDR3 consists of 15 residues. V gave up 3 bases and J gave up 4 bases, with 13 bases separating them.

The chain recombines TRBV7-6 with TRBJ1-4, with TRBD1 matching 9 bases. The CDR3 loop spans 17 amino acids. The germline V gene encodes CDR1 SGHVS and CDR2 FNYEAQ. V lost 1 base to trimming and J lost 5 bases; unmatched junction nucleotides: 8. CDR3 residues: CASSLGGAGQGNEKLFF. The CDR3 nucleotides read TGTGCCAGCAGCTTAGGTGGGGCCGGACAGGGGAATGAAAAACTGTTTTTT.

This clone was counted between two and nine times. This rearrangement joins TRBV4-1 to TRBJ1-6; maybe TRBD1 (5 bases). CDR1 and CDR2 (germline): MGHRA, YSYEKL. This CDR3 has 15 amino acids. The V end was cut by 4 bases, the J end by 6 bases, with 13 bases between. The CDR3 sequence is CASSPARGGNSPLHF. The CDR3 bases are TGCGCCAGCAGCCCCGCGAGGGGAGGTAATTCACCCCTCCACTTT.

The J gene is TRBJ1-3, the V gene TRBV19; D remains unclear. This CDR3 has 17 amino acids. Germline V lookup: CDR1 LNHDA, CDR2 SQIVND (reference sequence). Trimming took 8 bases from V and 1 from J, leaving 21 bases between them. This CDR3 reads CASSTIHREISGNTIYF. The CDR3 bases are TGTGCCAGTTCCACAATACATAGGGAGATTTCTGGAAACACCATATATTTT.

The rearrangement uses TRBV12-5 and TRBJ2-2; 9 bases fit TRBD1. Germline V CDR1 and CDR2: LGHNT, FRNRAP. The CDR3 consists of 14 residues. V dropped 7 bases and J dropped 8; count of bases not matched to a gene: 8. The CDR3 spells CASALTGGLGELFF. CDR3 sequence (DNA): TGTGCTAGTGCACTGACAGGGGGGTTAGGGGAGCTGTTTTTT. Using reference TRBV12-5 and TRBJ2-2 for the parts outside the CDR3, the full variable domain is DARVTQTPRHKVTEMGQEVTMRCQPILGHNTVFWYRQTMMQGLELLAYFRNRAPLDDSGMPKDRFSAEMPDATLATLKIQPSEPRDSAVYFCASALTGGLGELFFGEGSRLTVL.

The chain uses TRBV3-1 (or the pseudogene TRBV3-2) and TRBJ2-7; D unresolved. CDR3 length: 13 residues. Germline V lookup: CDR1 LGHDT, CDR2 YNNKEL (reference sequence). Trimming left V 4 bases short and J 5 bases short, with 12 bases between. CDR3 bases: TGTGCCAGCAGCCCCGAAGCCATGGACGAGCAGTACTTC. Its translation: CASSPEAMDEQYF.